Listed below are T cell receptor beta chains from one sample, sequenced in a study of T cells in Graves' hyperthyroidism and ophthalmopathy. TCRdb used MiXCR to reprocess the multiplex PCR reads, holding one entry per CDR3 protein. The sample has hundreds of thousands of distinct CDR3 sequences, 14% seen once. The sequencing input was blood. The receptor set was obtained from a woman aged 18-29 years with Graves' hyperthyroidism. Both conserved end residues are part of each CDR3. D genes are given only for firm matches. Not all rows give a size; the values are once, few, many and, for expanded clones, a class.

TRBV29-1	TRBD1	.	12	TRBJ1-3	CSVGTVGNTIYF	TGCAGCGTGGGGACAGTCGGAAACACCATATATTTT
TRBV19	.	.	15	TRBJ1-1	CASSIGGRDRTEAFF	TGTGCCAGTAGTATAGGGGGGAGAGACAGGACTGAAGCTTTCTTT
TRBV19	.	few	15	TRBJ2-7	CASSSTSTGSYEQYF	TGTGCCAGTAGCAGTACCTCCACAGGTTCCTACGAGCAGTACTTC
TRBV30	.	.	16	TRBJ2-3	CAWSPGWGTSTDTQYF	TGTGCCTGGAGTCCCGGGTGGGGTACCAGCACAGATACGCAGTATTTT
TRBV28	.	many	17	TRBJ2-7	CASSLGVLDSPDYEQYF	TGTGCCAGCAGTTTGGGGGTCCTAGATTCACCGGACTACGAGCAGTACTTC
TRBV19	TRBD1	.	15	TRBJ2-1	CASTLGTGAYNEQFF	TGTGCCAGTACCCTTGGGACAGGGGCCTACAATGAGCAGTTCTTC
TRBV27	.	.	13	TRBJ1-1	CASSLYTSTETFF	TGTGCCAGCAGTTTATATACGAGCACTGAAACTTTCTTT
TRBV10-3	.	.	18	TRBJ1-5	CAISHPKEGGGLVQPQHF	TGTGCCATCAGCCATCCCAAAGAAGGGGGGGGGCTGGTTCAGCCCCAGCATTTT
TRBV2	.	few	12	TRBJ2-1	CAPRSSYNEQFF	TGTGCCCCACGGAGCTCCTACAATGAGCAGTTCTTC
TRBV11-1	TRBD1	few	15	TRBJ1-2	CASSLEPTGDHGYTF	TGTGCCAGCAGCTTAGAACCGACAGGGGACCATGGCTACACCTTC
TRBV5-1	TRBD2	few	15	TRBJ2-5	CASSGASGLQETQYF	TGCGCCAGCAGCGGGGCTAGCGGCCTCCAAGAGACCCAGTACTTC
TRBV27	TRBD1	few	14	TRBJ1-6	CASRATGVGSPLHF	TGTGCCAGCAGAGCGACAGGGGTAGGGTCACCCCTCCACTTT
TRBV6-6	.	.	14	TRBJ2-1	CASSYRDTYNEQFF	TGTGCCAGCAGTTACAGGGACACCTACAATGAGCAGTTCTTC
TRBV10-1	.	many	13	TRBJ1-1	CASSESMNTEAFF	TGCGCCAGCAGTGAGTCTATGAACACTGAAGCTTTCTTT
TRBV15	.	few	15	TRBJ1-5	CATSRDRTENQPQHF	TGTGCCACCAGCAGAGATAGGACAGAAAATCAGCCCCAGCATTTT
TRBV27	.	few	12	TRBJ2-1	CASSVQGSEQFF	TGTGCCAGCTCTGTCCAGGGCAGTGAGCAGTTCTTC
TRBV19	TRBD1	.	17	TRBJ1-3	CASSDHRGTYSGNTIYF	TGTGCCAGTAGTGACCACAGGGGAACCTACTCTGGAAACACCATATATTTT
TRBV5-6	.	many	20	TRBJ1-5	CASSLTTDPDTVYSNQPQHF	TGTGCCAGCAGCTTGACCACCGACCCGGACACGGTGTATAGCAATCAGCCCCAGCATTTT
TRBV19	.	.	15	TRBJ2-2	CASTPWVTNTGELFF	TGTGCCAGTACCCCCTGGGTCACCAACACCGGGGAGCTGTTTTTT
TRBV28	TRBD1	few	14	TRBJ1-5	CASTGGWNNQPQHF	TGTGCCAGCACAGGGGGCTGGAACAATCAGCCCCAGCATTTT
TRBV6-2/TRBV6-3	TRBD1	many	18	TRBJ2-7	CASSYVTGERFRSYEQYF	TGTGCCAGCAGTTACGTGACAGGGGAAAGATTCAGGTCCTACGAGCAGTACTTC
TRBV18	.	many	14	TRBJ2-7	CASSPGSLFYEQYF	TGTGCCAGCTCACCAGGGTCCCTCTTCTACGAGCAGTACTTC
TRBV27	.	few	15	TRBJ1-2	CASTLIGGGEWGYTF	TGTGCCAGCACCCTTATCGGAGGGGGAGAGTGGGGCTACACCTTC
TRBV24-1	.	.	11	TRBJ2-1	CATGRVNEQFF	TGTGCCACCGGGCGGGTCAATGAGCAGTTCTTC
TRBV7-9	TRBD2	many	15	TRBJ2-1	CASSPSGRQNNEQFF	TGTGCCAGCAGCCCTAGCGGGAGGCAAAACAATGAGCAGTTCTTC
TRBV6-1	TRBD1	.	14	TRBJ1-1	CASIPPTGPTEAFF	TGTGCCAGCATCCCCCCGACAGGGCCAACTGAAGCTTTCTTT
TRBV6-2/TRBV6-3	TRBD2	many	18	TRBJ2-3	CASSYSSRTSGRADTQYF	TGTGCCAGCAGTTACTCTTCCCGGACTAGCGGGAGAGCGGATACGCAGTATTTT
TRBV27	.	.	15	TRBJ1-5	CASSLWGASNQPQHF	TGTGCCAGCAGTTTATGGGGGGCTTCCAATCAGCCCCAGCATTTT
TRBV7-2	.	few	16	TRBJ1-3	CASSLGQSSSGNTIYF	TGTGCCAGCAGCCTTGGACAGTCAAGCTCTGGAAACACCATATATTTT
TRBV7-6	.	few	16	TRBJ2-7	CASSPGQRGGSYEQYF	TGTGCCAGCAGCCCCGGACAGAGGGGGGGGTCCTACGAGCAGTACTTC
TRBV6-1	.	few	16	TRBJ1-2	CASTSDSHAIPYGYTF	TGTGCCAGCACGTCGGACTCCCACGCGATACCTTATGGCTACACCTTC
TRBV7-3	.	.	16	TRBJ1-2	CASSSSTPRGGYGYTF	TGTGCCAGCAGCTCAAGCACCCCCAGGGGCGGCTATGGCTACACCTTC
TRBV19	.	few	13	TRBJ1-2	CASSILSNYGYTF	TGTGCCAGTAGTATACTCTCTAACTATGGCTACACCTTC
TRBV11-1	.	many	14	TRBJ2-7	CASSLTGATYEQYF	TGTGCCAGCAGTCTGACAGGTGCTACCTACGAGCAGTACTTC
TRBV11-1	.	few	14	TRBJ1-1	CASSFHGSYTEAFF	TGTGCCAGCAGCTTTCATGGAAGTTACACTGAAGCTTTCTTT
TRBV4-1	.	many	14	TRBJ1-5	CASSQGNSNQPQHF	TGCGCCAGCAGCCAAGGGAATAGCAATCAGCCCCAGCATTTT
TRBV28	TRBD1	many	13	TRBJ1-2	CASSSGRGLGYTF	TGTGCCAGCAGCTCGGGGAGGGGGCTTGGCTACACCTTC
TRBV7-9	.	many	13	TRBJ2-5	CASSLRREETQYF	TGTGCCAGCAGCTTAAGGAGGGAAGAGACCCAGTACTTC
TRBV20-1	.	many	14	TRBJ2-3	CSASAGWGTDTQYF	TGCAGTGCTTCAGCGGGTTGGGGCACAGATACGCAGTATTTT
TRBV7-2	TRBD2	many	23	TRBJ2-1	CASSLPLQWDTSGSSNPYNEQFF	TGTGCCAGCAGCTTACCACTGCAGTGGGACACTAGCGGGAGTAGCAACCCCTACAATGAGCAGTTCTTC